The entry below describes one T cell receptor beta chain. Trimming stripped 6 bases from V and 8 bases from J, with 16 bases between. The CDR3 loop spans 13 amino acids. The germline V gene has CDR1 MNHEY and CDR2 SVGAGI. The sample belongs to a study of shared clonotypes between healthy human individuals. Partitioning of CD4+ cells yielded a CD45RA+ naive subset and a CD45RA-negative memory subset. At deep level, the assay was performed. TCRdb keeps only in-frame clones here, not all; method: immunoSEQ multiplex PCR. The sample contains around 980,000 clones, approximately 78% of which appear only once.

The receptor comes from a man aged 18 to 35 in good health. Some clones in this sample may be carry-over from other donors' samples. The chain couples TRBV6-5 to TRBJ1-2, with unresolved D. The specimen was memory CD4+ T cells from PBMCs. The subset here: CD45RA-negative fraction. CDR3 amino acids: CASRPSRAVGYTF. The CDR3 DNA reads TGTGCCAGCAGGCCTTCACGGGCCGTCGGCTACACCTTC.